A selection of T cell receptor beta chains follows, all from one sample in a study of blood T cell repertoires in COVID-19. Clones were read by immunoSEQ multiplex PCR, and TCRdb kept only the in-frame ones, dropping some. The table includes some 190,000 clones, 75% to 90% detected once. The sample comprised PBMCs or T cells enriched from blood (not recorded which). The source is a woman in her 40s with acute COVID-19. Both conserved end residues are part of each CDR3. The D gene is left open where the match is weak. Part of the rows lack a size; the others show once, few, many or a class for expanded clones.

abundance	v_gene	d_gene	j_gene	CDR3aa	CDR3nt
.	TRBV10-3	.	TRBJ1-4	CAISESVSGNNEKLFF	TGTGCCATCAGTGAGTCAGTTTCAGGGAATAATGAAAAACTGTTTTTT
.	TRBV11-2	.	TRBJ1-5	CASSSQGGQPQHF	TGTGCCAGCAGCTCCCAGGGTGGCCAGCCCCAGCATTTT
.	TRBV2	TRBD1	TRBJ2-5	CASSDHRGQETQYF	TGTGCCAGCAGTGACCACAGGGGGCAAGAGACCCAGTACTTC
.	TRBV5-1	.	TRBJ2-7	CASSLAGGIYEQYF	TGCGCCAGCAGCTTGGCCGGCGGTATCTACGAGCAGTACTTC
.	TRBV4-2	TRBD2	TRBJ2-7	CASSQVTSGFSYEQYF	TGTGCCAGCAGCCAAGTAACTAGCGGGTTCTCCTACGAGCAGTACTTC
.	TRBV7-9	TRBD1	TRBJ1-3	CASSPRSDRAAGNTIYF	TGTGCCAGCAGCCCGCGTTCCGACAGGGCTGCTGGAAACACCATATATTTT
.	TRBV3-1/TRBV3-2	.	TRBJ2-1	CASSQDRGSGEQFF	TGTGCCAGCAGCCAAGATCGGGGAAGCGGGGAGCAGTTCTTC
.	TRBV6-2/TRBV6-3	TRBD2	TRBJ2-7	CASSGAGAHEQYF	TGTGCCAGCAGTGGCGCGGGAGCCCACGAGCAGTACTTC
.	TRBV3-1/TRBV3-2	.	TRBJ1-6	CASSQVPAYNSPLHF	TGTGCCAGCAGCCAAGTTCCTGCGTATAATTCACCCCTCCACTTT
.	TRBV5-6	.	TRBJ1-1	CASSLRPSPGTEAFF	TGTGCCAGCAGCCTCCGGCCCTCCCCGGGCACTGAAGCTTTCTTT
.	TRBV10-3	TRBD2	TRBJ2-2	CAISEPLRGAGTGELFF	TGTGCCATCAGCGAACCCCTGCGGGGGGCGGGCACCGGGGAGCTGTTTTTT
.	TRBV18	.	TRBJ2-7	CASSLVLSSYEQYF	TGTGCCAGCTCACTTGTCTTGAGCTCCTACGAGCAGTACTTC
.	TRBV25-1	.	TRBJ2-3	CASSETGYLGTQYF	TGTGCCAGCAGTGAAACGGGGTACTTGGGTACGCAGTATTTT
.	TRBV12-5	TRBD1	TRBJ1-1	CASGIGQGKAFF	TGTGCTAGTGGAATAGGACAGGGAAAAGCTTTCTTT
.	TRBV19	.	TRBJ2-7	CASSIRQGEVGEQYF	TGTGCCAGTAGTATTCGTCAGGGGGAGGTGGGCGAGCAGTACTTC
few	TRBV7-8	TRBD2	TRBJ2-7	CASSLDSGATAYEQYF	TGTGCCAGCAGCTTAGATAGCGGGGCGACAGCCTACGAGCAGTACTTC
.	TRBV2	.	TRBJ2-2	CASSARQATNTGELFF	TGTGCCAGCAGTGCGCGACAGGCTACGAACACCGGGGAGCTGTTTTTT
.	TRBV2	TRBD2	TRBJ2-3	CASSELLAGEGSADTQYF	TGTGCCAGCAGTGAATTACTAGCGGGAGAAGGAAGCGCAGATACGCAGTATTTT
.	TRBV6-5	TRBD2	TRBJ2-7	CASSYGLAGAKQYF	TGTGCCAGCAGTTACGGGCTAGCGGGAGCCAAGCAGTACTTC
.	TRBV28	TRBD2	TRBJ2-7	CASSPGTSGRFNEQYF	TGTGCCAGCAGCCCTGGGACTAGCGGGAGGTTTAACGAGCAGTACTTC
.	TRBV11-2	.	TRBJ2-5	CASSPSGWHQETQYF	TGTGCCAGCAGCCCCAGCGGGTGGCACCAAGAGACCCAGTACTTC
.	TRBV7-8	.	TRBJ1-5	CASSNWGGQPQHF	TGTGCCAGCAGCAATTGGGGGGGGCAGCCCCAGCATTTT
.	TRBV2	TRBD2	TRBJ2-2	CASRDSGLGTGELFF	TGTGCCAGCAGAGATAGCGGGTTAGGCACCGGGGAGCTGTTTTTT
few	TRBV18	TRBD1	TRBJ1-2	CASSPTAGQGGYGYTF	TGTGCCAGCTCACCGACGGCGGGACAGGGGGGCTATGGCTACACCTTC
.	TRBV6-2/TRBV6-3	.	TRBJ1-6	CASSTTKNSPLHF	TGTGCCAGCAGTACCACAAAGAATTCACCCCTCCACTTT
.	TRBV28	.	TRBJ1-4	CASRLQGTNEKLFF	TGTGCCAGCAGACTACAGGGAACTAATGAAAAACTGTTTTTT
.	TRBV25-1	TRBD1	TRBJ2-5	CASSPLGQTQETQYF	TGTGCCAGCAGTCCCTTGGGACAGACCCAAGAGACCCAGTACTTC
once	TRBV3-1/TRBV3-2	.	TRBJ1-5	CASSQGGGERQPQHF	TGTGCCAGCAGCCAAGGGGGAGGGGAGCGTCAGCCCCAGCATTTT
once	TRBV3-1/TRBV3-2	TRBD2	TRBJ2-3	CASSSLAGGADTQYF	TGTGCCAGCAGCTCACTAGCGGGAGGTGCAGATACGCAGTATTTT
.	TRBV20-1	.	TRBJ1-2	CSATGSYGYTF	TGCAGTGCTACAGGGTCCTATGGCTACACCTTC
.	TRBV3-1/TRBV3-2	TRBD2	TRBJ2-3	CASSQIPPGLAVNKYF	TGTGCCAGCAGCCAGATCCCGCCGGGACTAGCGGTAAACAAGTATTTT
few	TRBV21-1	.	TRBJ2-1	CASSKYRGDEQFF	TGTGCCAGCAGCAAATACAGGGGGGATGAGCAGTTCTTC
.	TRBV7-2	TRBD1	TRBJ2-3	CASSRSGQGGSDTQYF	TGTGCCAGCAGCAGAAGCGGACAGGGAGGTTCAGATACGCAGTATTTT
.	TRBV4-2	TRBD2	TRBJ2-5	CASSLLAGGTETQYF	TGTGCCAGCAGCCTACTAGCGGGGGGGACAGAGACCCAGTACTTC
.	TRBV7-2	TRBD2	TRBJ2-1	CASSGWTSGSSTNEQFF	TGTGCCAGCAGCGGTTGGACTAGCGGGAGTAGTACGAATGAGCAGTTCTTC
.	TRBV6-1	.	TRBJ2-5	CASSEDTQETQYF	TGTGCCAGCAGTGAGGACACTCAAGAGACCCAGTACTTC
.	TRBV2	.	TRBJ2-2	CASSKPGHNTGELFF	TGTGCCAGCAGTAAACCGGGACATAACACCGGGGAGCTGTTTTTT
.	TRBV28	TRBD1	TRBJ1-2	CASRRTGYGYTF	TGTGCCAGCAGGAGGACAGGCTATGGCTACACCTTC
.	TRBV9	TRBD2	TRBJ2-1	CASSVVASGRNEQFF	TGTGCCAGCAGCGTAGTGGCTAGCGGGAGAAATGAGCAGTTCTTC
.	TRBV7-3	TRBD1	TRBJ1-1	CASSFQGAPAFF	TGTGCCAGCAGCTTTCAGGGGGCGCCCGCTTTCTTT
.	TRBV6-5	TRBD1	TRBJ1-6	CASSGTGHFNSPLHF	TGTGCCAGCAGCGGGACAGGACATTTTAATTCACCCCTCCACTTT